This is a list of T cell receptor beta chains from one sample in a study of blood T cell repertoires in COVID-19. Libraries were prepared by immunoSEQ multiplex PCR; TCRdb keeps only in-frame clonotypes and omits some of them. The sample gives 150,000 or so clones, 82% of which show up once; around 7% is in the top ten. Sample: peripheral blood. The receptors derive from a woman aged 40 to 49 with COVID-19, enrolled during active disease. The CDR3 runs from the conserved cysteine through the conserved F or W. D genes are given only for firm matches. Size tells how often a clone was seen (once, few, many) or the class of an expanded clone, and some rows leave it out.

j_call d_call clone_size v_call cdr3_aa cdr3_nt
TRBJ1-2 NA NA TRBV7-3 CASSLKGRGNGYTF TGTGCCAGCAGCTTAAAAGGCAGGGGAAATGGCTACACCTTC
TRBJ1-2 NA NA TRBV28 CASSLPGQLRLGYTF TGTGCCAGCAGTTTACCAGGACAGCTACGCCTAGGCTACACCTTC
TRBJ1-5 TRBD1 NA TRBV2 CASSADRGDQPQHF TGTGCCAGCAGTGCGGACAGGGGAGATCAGCCCCAGCATTTT
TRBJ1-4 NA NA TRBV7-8 CASSLGGHREKLFF TGTGCCAGCAGCCTAGGAGGGCATCGGGAAAAACTGTTTTTT
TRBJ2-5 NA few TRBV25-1 CASSELRTASLETQYF TGTGCCAGCAGTGAATTGAGGACAGCGTCGCTAGAGACCCAGTACTTC
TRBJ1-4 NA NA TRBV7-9 CASSRAWEGRPGEKLFF TGTGCCAGCAGCCGTGCCTGGGAGGGGCGCCCGGGTGAAAAACTGTTTTTT
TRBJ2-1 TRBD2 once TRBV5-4 CASSLGGRAGVEQFF TGTGCCAGCAGCTTGGGTGGGAGGGCCGGTGTGGAGCAGTTCTTC
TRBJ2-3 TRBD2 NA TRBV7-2 CASSLGLAGEDTQYF TGTGCCAGCAGCCTGGGACTAGCGGGAGAGGATACGCAGTATTTT
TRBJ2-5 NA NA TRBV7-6 CASSYLTQETQYF TGTGCCAGCAGCTACTTGACTCAAGAGACCCAGTACTTC
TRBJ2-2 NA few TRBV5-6 CASSRTLNTGELFF TGTGCCAGCAGCCGGACACTAAACACCGGGGAGCTGTTTTTT
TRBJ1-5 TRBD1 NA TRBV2 CASRTGPSQPQHF TGTGCCAGCAGGACAGGGCCCTCTCAGCCCCAGCATTTT
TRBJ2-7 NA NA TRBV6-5 CASSRVSYEQYF TGTGCCAGCTCGCGGGTGTCCTACGAGCAGTACTTC
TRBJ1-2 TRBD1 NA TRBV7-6 CASSTGTGYGYTF TGTGCCAGCAGCACAGGGACAGGGTATGGCTACACCTTC
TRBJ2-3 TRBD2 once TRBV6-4 CASNDGTSYADTQYF TGTGCCAGTAACGATGGGACTAGTTATGCGGATACGCAGTATTTT
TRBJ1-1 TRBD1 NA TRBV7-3 CASSPDRGWAEAFF TGTGCCAGCAGCCCGGACAGGGGTTGGGCTGAAGCTTTCTTT
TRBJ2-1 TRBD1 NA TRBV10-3 CATRDSSYNEQFF TGTGCCACCCGGGACAGTTCTTACAATGAGCAGTTCTTC
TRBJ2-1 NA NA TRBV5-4 CASSLDLSSSYNEQFF TGTGCCAGCAGCTTAGACTTATCAAGCTCCTACAATGAGCAGTTCTTC
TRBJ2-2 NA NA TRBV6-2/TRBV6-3 CASSYRTANTGELFF TGTGCCAGCAGTTACCGGACAGCGAACACCGGGGAGCTGTTTTTT
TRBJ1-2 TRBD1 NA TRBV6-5 CASSGQGLGYTF TGTGCCAGCAGCGGACAGGGCCTTGGCTACACCTTC
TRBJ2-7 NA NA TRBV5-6 CASSLGHSSYEQYF TGTGCCAGCAGCTTGGGACACTCCAGCTACGAGCAGTACTTC
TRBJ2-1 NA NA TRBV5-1 CASSLAVNEQFF TGCGCCAGCAGCTTGGCGGTTAATGAGCAGTTCTTC
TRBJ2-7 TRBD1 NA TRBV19 CASSAGTGDFYEQYF TGTGCCAGTAGTGCCGGGACAGGGGATTTCTACGAGCAGTACTTC
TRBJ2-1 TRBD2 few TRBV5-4 CASSRKGFLAGPNEQFF TGTGCCAGCAGCCGGAAGGGTTTTCTAGCGGGCCCTAATGAGCAGTTCTTC
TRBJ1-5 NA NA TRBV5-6 CASSYQRINQPQHF TGTGCCAGCAGCTACCAGCGCATTAATCAGCCCCAGCATTTT
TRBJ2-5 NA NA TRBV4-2 CASSQDEGGRGTQYF TGTGCCAGCAGCCAAGATGAGGGGGGGCGAGGGACCCAGTACTTC
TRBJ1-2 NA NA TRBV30 CAWVQGGPGYTF TGTGCCTGGGTACAGGGCGGCCCTGGCTACACCTTC
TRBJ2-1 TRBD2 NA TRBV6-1 CASSDGLAGKPYNEQFF TGTGCCAGCAGTGACGGACTAGCGGGGAAACCATACAATGAGCAGTTCTTC
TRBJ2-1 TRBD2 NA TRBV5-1 CASSSAGRGTYNEQFF TGCGCCAGCAGTTCGGCCGGGCGGGGGACCTACAATGAGCAGTTCTTC
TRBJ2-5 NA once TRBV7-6 CASSGVGVQETQYF TGTGCCAGCAGCGGCGTCGGGGTCCAAGAGACCCAGTACTTC
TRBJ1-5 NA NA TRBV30 CAWSDTPNQPQHF TGTGCCTGGAGTGACACACCCAATCAGCCCCAGCATTTT
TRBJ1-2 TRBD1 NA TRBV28 CASSRGQGAGGYTF TGTGCCAGCAGCCGCGGACAGGGGGCAGGTGGCTACACCTTC
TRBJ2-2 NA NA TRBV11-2 CASSPSPWRGRPEGGELFF TGTGCCAGCAGCCCTAGCCCGTGGAGGGGGCGCCCGGAGGGCGGGGAGCTGTTTTTT